This TCR beta chain was profiled in a study of cytomegalovirus exposure and HLA in healthy donors. Study information: Unique TCR beta sequences numbering 95 million to 130 million came from 150 million to 200 million T cells in an earlier analysis. Study-wide points: A likely sequencing artifact accounted for one observed cluster of highly shared sequence variants. Later, an analysis found that common viral pathogens appeared to be linked with several of the most significant clusters. CMV serostatus was the only recorded immune exposure for donors.

Germline CDR1 and CDR2: SGHTA and FQGNSA. The V gene end was trimmed by 6 bases and the J gene end by 7 bases; junction bases not matched to a gene: 8. The CDR3 spans 13 residues. PCR was performed using 60 Vbeta and 13 Jbeta primers. Using immunoSEQ multiplex PCR, the repertoire was profiled, and TCRdb retains in-frame clones only, with some absent. The data hold around 140,000 clones, with roughly 71% observed a single time. Turning to this clone: Its antigen is not known.

Sequencing was performed on PBMCs. The sequence derives from a woman between 40 and 50 years old in good health and CMV-seronegative. This chain joins TRBV7-2 and TRBJ1-2, with 7 bases aligning to TRBD1. The DNA for the CDR3 is TGTGCCAGCAGTTTCGACAGGGAGTTTGGCTACACCTTC. It translates to CASSFDREFGYTF.